The rows below give T cell receptor beta chains drawn from one sample of a study of blood T cell repertoires in COVID-19. Only in-frame clones appear in the TCRdb table, and some are missing; sequencing was by immunoSEQ multiplex PCR. The repertoire includes some 150,000 clones, about 85% of them detected once, and 0.85% to 1.2% sits in the top ten. Specimen: peripheral blood. These receptors were collected from a man between 40 and 49 years old with acute or convalescent COVID-19. Both conserved end residues are part of each CDR3. The D gene is left open where the match is weak. A row's size may be missing; if present it is once, few, many or a size class.

>TRBJ1-2|-|-|TRBV13
CASSLGLRDNRGYTF
TGTGCCAGCAGCTTAGGCCTAAGGGACAACCGGGGCTACACCTTC
>TRBJ2-5|-|TRBD2|TRBV5-4
CASSHGTTQETQYF
TGTGCCAGCAGCCACGGGACTACTCAAGAGACCCAGTACTTC
>TRBJ1-2|-|-|TRBV28
CASSFARGGRYGYTF
TGTGCCAGCAGTTTCGCGAGGGGGGGTCGGTATGGCTACACCTTC
>TRBJ1-6|-|TRBD1|TRBV28
CASSLPTGGKVPLHF
TGTGCCAGCAGTTTACCGACAGGGGGCAAGGTGCCCCTCCACTTT
>TRBJ1-5|-|-|TRBV19
CASSIGSGVGHQPQHF
TGTGCCAGTAGTATAGGATCCGGGGTCGGTCATCAGCCCCAGCATTTT
>TRBJ2-5|-|-|TRBV3-1/TRBV3-2
CASSHQQETQYF
TGTGCCAGCAGCCACCAACAAGAGACCCAGTACTTC
>TRBJ1-2|-|TRBD1|TRBV5-1
CASSLGQGKGVDGYTF
TGCGCCAGCAGCTTAGGACAGGGAAAGGGTGTTGATGGCTACACCTTC
>TRBJ1-1|-|-|TRBV7-9
CASSPFQGNTEAFF
TGTGCCAGCAGTCCTTTCCAGGGGAACACTGAAGCTTTCTTT
>TRBJ1-5|-|TRBD1|TRBV9
CASSVGQGLQPQHF
TGTGCCAGCAGCGTAGGACAGGGACTTCAGCCCCAGCATTTT
>TRBJ2-3|once|TRBD1|TRBV7-8
CATSGQPSTDTQYF
TGTGCCACTTCGGGACAGCCTAGCACAGATACGCAGTATTTT